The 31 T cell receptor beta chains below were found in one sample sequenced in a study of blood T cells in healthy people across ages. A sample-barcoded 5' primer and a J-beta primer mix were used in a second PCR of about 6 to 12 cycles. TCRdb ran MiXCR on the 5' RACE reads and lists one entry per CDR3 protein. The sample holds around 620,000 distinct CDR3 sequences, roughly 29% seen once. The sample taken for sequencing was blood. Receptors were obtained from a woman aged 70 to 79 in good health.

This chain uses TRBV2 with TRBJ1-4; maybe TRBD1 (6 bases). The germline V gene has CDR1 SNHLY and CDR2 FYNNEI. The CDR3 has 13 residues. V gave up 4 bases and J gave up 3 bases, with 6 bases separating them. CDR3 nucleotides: TGTGCCAGCAGTGGACAGGCTAATGAAAAACTGTTTTTT. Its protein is CASSGQANEKLFF.

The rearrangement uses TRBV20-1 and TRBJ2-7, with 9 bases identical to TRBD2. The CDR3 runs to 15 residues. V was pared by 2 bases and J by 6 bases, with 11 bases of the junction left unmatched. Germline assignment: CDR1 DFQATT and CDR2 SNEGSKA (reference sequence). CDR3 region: CSARPTGTSLSEQYF. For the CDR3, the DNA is TGCAGTGCTAGACCAACCGGGACTAGCCTTTCCGAGCAGTACTTC.

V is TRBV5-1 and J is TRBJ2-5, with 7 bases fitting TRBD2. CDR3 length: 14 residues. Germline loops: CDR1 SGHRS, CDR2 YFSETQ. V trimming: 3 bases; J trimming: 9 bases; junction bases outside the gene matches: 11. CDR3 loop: CASSSQTSPLAQYF. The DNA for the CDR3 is TGCGCCAGCAGCTCCCAGACTAGCCCATTGGCCCAGTACTTC.

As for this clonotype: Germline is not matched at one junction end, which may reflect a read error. The CDR3 bases are TGTGCCAGCAGGGCCTCCCAGGCACCGCACTTC. This codes for CASRASQAPHF. The chain couples TRBV12-3 or TRBV12-4 to TRBJ2-5; D not certain. The CDR3 contains 11 residues.

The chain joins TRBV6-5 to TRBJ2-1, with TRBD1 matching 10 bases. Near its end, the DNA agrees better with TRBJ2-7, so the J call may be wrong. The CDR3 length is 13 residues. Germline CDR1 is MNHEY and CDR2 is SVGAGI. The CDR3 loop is CASSGDRGYEQYF. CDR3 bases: TGTGCCAGCAGTGGGGACAGGGGCTACGAGCAGTACTTC.

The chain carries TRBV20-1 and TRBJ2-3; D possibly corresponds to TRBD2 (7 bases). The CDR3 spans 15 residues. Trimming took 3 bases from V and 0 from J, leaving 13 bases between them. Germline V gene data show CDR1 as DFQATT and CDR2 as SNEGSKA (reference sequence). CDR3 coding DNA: TGCAGTGCTAGGGGCGGGGGCTCTAGCACAGATACGCAGTATTTT. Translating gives CSARGGGSSTDTQYF.

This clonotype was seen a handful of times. The CDR3 DNA is TGTGCCAGCAGCTTAGTTGAAGGGACGGCGACTGAAGCTTTCTTT. This translates into CASSLVEGTATEAFF. The rearrangement links TRBV7-9 to TRBJ1-1, with a possible D match to TRBD1 (5 bases). This CDR3 contains 15 residues. V gave up 1 base and J gave up 5 bases, with 14 bases separating them. Per the germline V gene, CDR1 is SEHNR and CDR2 is FQNEAQ (reference sequence).

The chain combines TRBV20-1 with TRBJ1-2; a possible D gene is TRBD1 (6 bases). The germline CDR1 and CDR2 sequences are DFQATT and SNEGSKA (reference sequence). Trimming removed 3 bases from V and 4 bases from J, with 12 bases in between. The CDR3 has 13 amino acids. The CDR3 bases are TGCAGTGCTAGGGAACAGGGAGGCTATGGCTACACCTTC. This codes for CSAREQGGYGYTF.

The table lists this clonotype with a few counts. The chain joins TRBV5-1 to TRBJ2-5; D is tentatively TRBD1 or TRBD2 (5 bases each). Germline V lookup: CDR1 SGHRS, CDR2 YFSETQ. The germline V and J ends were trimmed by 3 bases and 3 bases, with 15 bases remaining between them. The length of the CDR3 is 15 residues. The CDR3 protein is CASSSSLGTKETQYF. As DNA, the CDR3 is TGCGCCAGCAGCTCATCATTGGGGACGAAAGAGACCCAGTACTTC.

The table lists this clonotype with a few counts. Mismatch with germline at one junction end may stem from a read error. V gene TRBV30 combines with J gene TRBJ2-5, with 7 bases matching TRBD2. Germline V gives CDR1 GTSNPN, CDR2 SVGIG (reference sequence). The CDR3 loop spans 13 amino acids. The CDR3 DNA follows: TGTGCCTGGAGTGTAAGCGGGGCAGAGACCCACTACTTC. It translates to CAWSVSGAETHYF.

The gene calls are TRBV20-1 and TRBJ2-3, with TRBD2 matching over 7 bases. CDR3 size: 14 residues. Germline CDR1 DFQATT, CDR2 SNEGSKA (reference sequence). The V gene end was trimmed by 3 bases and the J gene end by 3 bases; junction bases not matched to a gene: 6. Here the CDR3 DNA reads TGCAGTGCTAGTCGGTCTAGCGGTACAGATACGCAGTATTTT. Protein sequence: CSASRSSGTDTQYF.

CDR3 nucleotides: TGTGCCAGCAGCGTGAGGGGGGAGGTCGGAGAGACCCAGTACTTC. Its translation is CASSVRGEVGETQYF. The chain couples TRBV9 to TRBJ2-5; D is tentatively TRBD1 or TRBD2 (6 bases each). V was pared by 2 bases and J by 4 bases, with 15 bases between. The V gene's germline CDR1 is SGDLS and CDR2 YYNGEE. The CDR3 covers 15 residues. The entire variable domain, with the rest obtained from reference TRBV9 and TRBJ2-5, is as follows: DSGVTQTPKHLITATGQRVTLRCSPRSGDLSVYWYQQSLDQGLQFLIQYYNGEERAKGNILERFSAQQFPDLHSELNLSSLELGDSALYFCASSVRGEVGETQYFGPGTRLLVL.

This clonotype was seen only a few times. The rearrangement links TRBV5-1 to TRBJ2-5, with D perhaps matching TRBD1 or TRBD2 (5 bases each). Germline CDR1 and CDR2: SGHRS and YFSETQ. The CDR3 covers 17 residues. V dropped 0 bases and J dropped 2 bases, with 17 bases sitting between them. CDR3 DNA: TGCGCCAGCAGCTTGGGACAAAGAGGGGCAAATCAAGAGACCCAGTACTTC. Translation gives CASSLGQRGANQETQYF.

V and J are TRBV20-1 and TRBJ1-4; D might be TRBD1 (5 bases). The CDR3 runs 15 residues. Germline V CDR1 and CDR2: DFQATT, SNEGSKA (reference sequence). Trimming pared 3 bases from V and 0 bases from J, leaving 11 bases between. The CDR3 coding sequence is TGCAGTGCTAGGACGGGGCGATCAACTAATGAAAAACTGTTTTTT. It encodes CSARTGRSTNEKLFF.

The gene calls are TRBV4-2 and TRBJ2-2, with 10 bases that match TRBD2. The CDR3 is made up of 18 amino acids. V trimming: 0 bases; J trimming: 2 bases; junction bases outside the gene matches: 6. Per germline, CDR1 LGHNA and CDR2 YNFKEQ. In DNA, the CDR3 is TGTGCCAGCAGCCAAGAATCAGCGGGGGGGCATAACACCGGGGAGCTGTTTTTT. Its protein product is CASSQESAGGHNTGELFF.

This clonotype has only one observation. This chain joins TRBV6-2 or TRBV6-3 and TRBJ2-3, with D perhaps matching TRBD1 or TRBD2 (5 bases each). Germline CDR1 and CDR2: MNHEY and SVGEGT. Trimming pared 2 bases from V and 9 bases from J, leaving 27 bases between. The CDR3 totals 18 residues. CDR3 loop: CASSYVEYRNGMEVTQYF. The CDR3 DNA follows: TGTGCCAGCAGTTACGTCGAGTACAGGAATGGGATGGAGGTCACGCAGTATTTT.

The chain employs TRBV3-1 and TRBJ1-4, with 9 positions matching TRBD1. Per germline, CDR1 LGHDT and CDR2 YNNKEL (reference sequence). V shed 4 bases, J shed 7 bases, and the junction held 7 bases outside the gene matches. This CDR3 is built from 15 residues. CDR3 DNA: TGTGCCAGCAGCCCTTACAGGGGGCTAGGTGAAAAACTGTTTTTT. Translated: CASSPYRGLGEKLFF.

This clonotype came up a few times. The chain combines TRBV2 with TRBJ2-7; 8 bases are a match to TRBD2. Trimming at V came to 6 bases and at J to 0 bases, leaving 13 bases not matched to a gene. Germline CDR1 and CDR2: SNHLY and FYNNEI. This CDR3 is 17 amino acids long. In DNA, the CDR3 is TGTGCCAGCAGCGTGGGGGTAGCGGGGCCGAGCTCCTACGAGCAGTACTTC. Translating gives CASSVGVAGPSSYEQYF.

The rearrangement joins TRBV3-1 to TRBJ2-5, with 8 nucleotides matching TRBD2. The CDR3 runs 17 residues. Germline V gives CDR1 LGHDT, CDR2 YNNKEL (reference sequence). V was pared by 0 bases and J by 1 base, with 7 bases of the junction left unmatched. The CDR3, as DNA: TGTGCCAGCAGCCAAGATCTGAGCGGGAGTACCCAAGAGACCCAGTACTTC. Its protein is CASSQDLSGSTQETQYF.

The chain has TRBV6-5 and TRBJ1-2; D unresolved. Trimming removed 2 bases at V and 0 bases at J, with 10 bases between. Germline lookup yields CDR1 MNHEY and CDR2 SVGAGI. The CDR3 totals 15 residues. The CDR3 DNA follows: TGTGCCAGCAGTTACAATGGGGTTACTAACTATGGCTACACCTTC. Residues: CASSYNGVTNYGYTF.

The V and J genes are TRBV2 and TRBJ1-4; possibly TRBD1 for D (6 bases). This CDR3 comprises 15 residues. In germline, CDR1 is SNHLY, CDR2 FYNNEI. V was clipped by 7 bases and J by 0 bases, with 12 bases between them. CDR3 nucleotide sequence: TGTGCCAGCATTCTAGGGGGAGCAACTAATGAAAAACTGTTTTTT. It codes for CASILGGATNEKLFF.

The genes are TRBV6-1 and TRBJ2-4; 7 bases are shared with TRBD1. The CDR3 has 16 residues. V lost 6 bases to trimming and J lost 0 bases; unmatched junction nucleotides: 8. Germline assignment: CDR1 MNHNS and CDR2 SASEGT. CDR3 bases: TGTGCCAGCAGCCAGGGGACAGTTAGAGCCAAAAACATTCAGTACTTC. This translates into CASSQGTVRAKNIQYF.

The CDR3 region is CSASRPGQGSYEQYF. CDR3 coding DNA: TGCAGTGCTAGTAGGCCAGGACAGGGCTCCTACGAGCAGTACTTC. The V gene is TRBV20-1, the J gene TRBJ2-7, with 8 bases fitting TRBD1. The CDR3 spans 15 residues. Germline values: CDR1 DFQATT, CDR2 SNEGSKA (reference sequence). V gave up 3 bases and J gave up 0 bases; unmatched junction bases: 7.

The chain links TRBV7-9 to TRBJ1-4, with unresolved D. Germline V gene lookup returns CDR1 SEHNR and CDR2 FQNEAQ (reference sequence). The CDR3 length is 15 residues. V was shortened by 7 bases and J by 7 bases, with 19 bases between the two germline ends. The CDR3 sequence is CASTFFGVRFEKLFF. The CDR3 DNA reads TGTGCCAGCACCTTCTTCGGGGTCCGGTTTGAAAAACTGTTTTTT.

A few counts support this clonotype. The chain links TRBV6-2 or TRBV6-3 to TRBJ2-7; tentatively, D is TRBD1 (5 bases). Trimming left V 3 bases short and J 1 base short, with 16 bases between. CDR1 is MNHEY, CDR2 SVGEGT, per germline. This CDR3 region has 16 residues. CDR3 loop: CASSYLPSRQSYEQYF. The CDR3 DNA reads TGTGCCAGCAGTTATCTCCCGTCCCGACAGTCCTACGAGCAGTACTTC.

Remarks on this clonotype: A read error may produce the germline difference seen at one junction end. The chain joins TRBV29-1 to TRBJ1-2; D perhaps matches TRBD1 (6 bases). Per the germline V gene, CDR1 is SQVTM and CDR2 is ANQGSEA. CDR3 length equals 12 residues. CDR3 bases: TGCAGCGTTGAAGATGGAGGCAGGGGTCACGCCTTC. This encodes CSVEDGGRGHAF.

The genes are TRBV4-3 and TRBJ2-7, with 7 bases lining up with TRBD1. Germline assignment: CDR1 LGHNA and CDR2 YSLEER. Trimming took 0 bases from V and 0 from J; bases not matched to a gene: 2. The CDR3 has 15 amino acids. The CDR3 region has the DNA TGCGCCAGCAGCCAAGAATGGACAGGCTCCTACGAGCAGTACTTC. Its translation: CASSQEWTGSYEQYF.

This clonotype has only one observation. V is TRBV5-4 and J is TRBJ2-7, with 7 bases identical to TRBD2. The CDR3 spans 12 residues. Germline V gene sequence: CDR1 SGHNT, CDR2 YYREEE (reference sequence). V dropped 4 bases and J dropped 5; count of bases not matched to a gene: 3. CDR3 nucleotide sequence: TGTGCCAGCAGCCCACGGGGGGACGAGCAGTACTTC. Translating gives CASSPRGDEQYF.

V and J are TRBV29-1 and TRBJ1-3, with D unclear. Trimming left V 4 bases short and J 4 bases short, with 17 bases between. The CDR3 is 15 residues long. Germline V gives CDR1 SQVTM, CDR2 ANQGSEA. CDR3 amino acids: CSVAGRTVGGNTIYF. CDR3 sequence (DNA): TGCAGCGTTGCTGGGAGGACTGTCGGGGGAAACACCATATATTTT. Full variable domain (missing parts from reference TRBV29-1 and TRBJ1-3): SAVISQKPSRDICQRGTSLTIQCQVDSQVTMMFWYRQQPGQSLTLIATANQGSEATYESGFVIDKFPISRPNLTFSTLTVSNMSPEDSSIYLCSVAGRTVGGNTIYFGEGSWLTVV.

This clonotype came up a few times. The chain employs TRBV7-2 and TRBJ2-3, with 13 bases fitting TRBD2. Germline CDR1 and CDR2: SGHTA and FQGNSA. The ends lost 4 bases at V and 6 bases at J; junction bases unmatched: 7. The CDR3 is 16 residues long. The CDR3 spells CASSSQGLAGADTQYF. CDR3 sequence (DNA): TGTGCCAGCAGCTCGCAAGGACTAGCGGGGGCGGATACGCAGTATTTT.

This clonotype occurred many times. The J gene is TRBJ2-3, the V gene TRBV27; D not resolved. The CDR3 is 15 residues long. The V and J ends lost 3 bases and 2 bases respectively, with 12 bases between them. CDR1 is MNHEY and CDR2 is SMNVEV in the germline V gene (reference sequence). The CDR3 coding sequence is TGTGCCAGCAGTTTGGAAGGGCTACTCACAGATACGCAGTATTTT. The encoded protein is CASSLEGLLTDTQYF.